Below are 19 T cell receptor beta chains sequenced from a single sample in a study of T-cell reconstitution after alpha-beta-depleted transplantation in children. Unique molecular identifiers were incorporated into the prepared TCRbeta library. Each CDR3 protein gets one entry after TCRdb re-called the PCR reads with MiXCR. Among roughly 300,000 distinct CDR3 sequences listed, more than 8% were seen once. Specimen: PBMCs from the stem cell graft donor, collected from the stem cell graft. These receptors originate from a human donor who donated a stem cell graft to a child with SCID.

The genes are TRBV6-5 and TRBJ1-3; 9 positions agree with TRBD1. The J segment lost 0 bases and the V segment lost 8 bases, leaving 2 bases of the junction unmatched. CDR1 and CDR2 from the germline V gene are MNHEY and SVGAGI. CDR3 length equals 14 residues. CDR3 in amino acids: CASGQGRSGNTIYF. In DNA, the CDR3 is TGTGCCAGCGGACAGGGGCGCTCTGGAAACACCATATATTTT.

For this clonotype: This may come from a read error, since a much larger clone is one base off. The V gene is TRBV3-1, the J gene TRBJ2-3, with D possibly matching TRBD2 (6 bases). The CDR3 has 15 residues. Germline V gene data show CDR1 as LGHDT and CDR2 as YNNKEL (reference sequence). V shed 4 bases and J shed 4 bases, with 15 bases lying between them. CDR3 in amino acids: CASSLGLRGADTQYF. In nucleotides, the CDR3 is TGTGCCAGCAGCCTGGGACTGCGAGGCGCAGATACGCAGTATTTT.

This clonotype was seen at least ten times. The CDR3 DNA sequence: TGTGCCAGCAGGGAATACCCCCGACCGACAGGGGGCAAGGCTGAAGCTTTCTTT. Protein: CASREYPRPTGGKAEAFF. The chain is built from TRBV6-1 and TRBJ1-1, with TRBD1 identical over 10 bases. This CDR3 spans 18 amino acids. CDR1 and CDR2 (germline): MNHNS, SASEGT. The trim removed 6 bases at V and 6 bases at J, leaving 19 bases unmatched.

This clonotype showed up just a few times. This rearrangement joins TRBV20-1 to TRBJ1-2; D is unresolved. This CDR3 is built from 12 residues. V was shortened by 4 bases and J by 4 bases, with 10 bases between the two germline ends. Germline V lookup: CDR1 DFQATT, CDR2 SNEGSKA (reference sequence). The CDR3 sequence is CSATFESYGYTF. CDR3 DNA: TGCAGTGCTACCTTCGAGTCCTATGGCTACACCTTC.

The chain joins TRBV20-1 to TRBJ2-3, with unresolved D. The CDR3 has 12 residues. CDR1 and CDR2 (germline): DFQATT, SNEGSKA (reference sequence). Trimming cost V 4 bases and J 2 bases, with 7 bases left between them. CDR3 sequence (DNA): TGCAGTGCTATCCTATACACAGATACGCAGTATTTT. It specifies CSAILYTDTQYF.

This clonotype was seen a few times. The chain couples TRBV6-1 to TRBJ2-2; D ambiguous. V lost 6 bases and J 6 bases, leaving 17 bases between the germline ends. CDR1 MNHNS and CDR2 SASEGT come from the germline V gene. This CDR3 spans 15 amino acids. In nucleotides, the CDR3 is TGTGCCAGCAGCAGGAACCCTCCCCCACCCGGGGAGCTGTTTTTT. Translated: CASSRNPPPPGELFF.

Written as DNA, the CDR3 is TGTGCCAGCAGCCTGGGACTCCAGCGGGAATACTTC. Translated, it gives CASSLGLQREYF. This rearrangement joins TRBV5-6 to TRBJ2-7; 7 nucleotides match TRBD2. Germline V lookup: CDR1 SGHDT, CDR2 YYEEEE. With 4 bases clipped from V and 13 bases from J, the junction kept 11 bases outside the gene matches. This CDR3 region has 12 residues.

There are a few counts of this clonotype. The CDR3 sequence is CASSREGTEAFF. The DNA for the CDR3 is TGTGCCAGCAGCAGAGAAGGGACTGAAGCTTTCTTT. The V call is TRBV7-3, the J call TRBJ1-1; D is unclear. Germline-derived CDR1 and CDR2 are SGHTA and FQGTGA. This CDR3 region has 12 residues. Trimming removed 5 bases from V and 5 bases from J, with 9 bases in between.

This clonotype has just one count. The rearrangement links TRBV3-1 to TRBJ2-1; TRBD2 matches 7 bases. Germline V gene sequence: CDR1 LGHDT, CDR2 YNNKEL (reference sequence). V shed 11 bases, J shed 6 bases, and the junction held 22 bases outside the gene matches. There are 17 residues in the CDR3. In DNA form, the CDR3 reads TGTGCCTCCAGCCTTTCAGCGGGGCCCATTTGGGGCAATGAGCAGTTCTTC. Protein: CASSLSAGPIWGNEQFF.

A few counts support this clonotype. V usage is TRBV18 and J usage is TRBJ2-7, with D tentatively TRBD1 (5 bases). Trimming took 2 bases from V and 4 from J, leaving 9 bases between them. Germline loops: CDR1 KGHSH, CDR2 LQKENI. The CDR3 runs to 13 residues. The CDR3 protein is CASSPSDSYEQYF. The CDR3 DNA reads TGTGCCAGCTCACCATCAGACAGTTACGAGCAGTACTTC.

This clonotype has a single count. Sequence at one end of the junction differs from germline and may be a read error. This sequence joins TRBV5-1 and TRBJ2-5, with 12 positions matching TRBD2. Per the germline V gene, CDR1 is SGHRS and CDR2 is YFSETQ. The CDR3 loop spans 16 amino acids. The DNA for the CDR3 is TGCGCCAGCAGCTCCGGACTAGCGGGGCCCCAAGGGACCCAGTACTTC. Protein product: CASSSGLAGPQGTQYF.

The rearrangement joins TRBV20-1 to TRBJ2-5; unclear D gene. Germline CDR1 and CDR2: DFQATT and SNEGSKA (reference sequence). V was pared by 6 bases and J by 1 base, with 18 bases between. The length of the CDR3 is 15 residues. Here the CDR3 reads CSATLLSTFQETQYF. In DNA, the CDR3 is TGCAGTGCCACTCTTCTGTCGACTTTCCAAGAGACCCAGTACTTC.

This clonotype was detected only a few times. V usage is TRBV7-2 and J usage is TRBJ1-1; D call uncertain. Germline lookup yields CDR1 SGHTA and CDR2 FQGNSA. The ends were cut back, 4 bases at V and 6 bases at J, with 9 bases in the middle. This CDR3 contains 12 residues. The chain's CDR3 is CASSYRLAEAFF. CDR3 DNA sequence: TGTGCCAGCAGCTATCGTCTCGCTGAAGCTTTCTTT.

The genes are TRBV7-9 and TRBJ2-1, with 9 bases lining up with TRBD1. Trimming cost V 5 bases and J 4 bases; bases outside gene matches: 6. This CDR3 has 15 residues. Germline V gene sequence: CDR1 SEHNR, CDR2 FQNEAQ (reference sequence). The CDR3 spells CASSRVGTGYNEQFF. DNA for the CDR3: TGTGCCAGCAGCCGGGTCGGGACAGGGTACAATGAGCAGTTCTTC.

As for this clonotype: This clone may be a read error of a much larger clone one base away. This chain uses TRBV2 with TRBJ2-1, with 10 positions matching TRBD2. The germline gives CDR1 SNHLY, CDR2 FYNNEI. This CDR3 is 15 amino acids long. CDR3 bases: TGTGCCAGCAGTGTCCCTAGCGGGGGATACAATGAGCAGCTCTTC. It codes for CASSVPSGGYNEQLF.

The V call is TRBV6-5, the J call TRBJ1-2; 10 bases are shared with TRBD1. Germline CDR1 and CDR2: MNHEY and SVGAGI. This CDR3 spans 17 amino acids. V shed 2 bases, J shed 4 bases, and the junction held 10 bases outside the gene matches. CDR3 sequence (DNA): TGTGCCAGCAGTTACACCCGGGACAGGGGAGGAGGCTATGGCTACACCTTC. Protein product: CASSYTRDRGGGYGYTF.

The chain carries TRBV20-1 and TRBJ2-1; no firm D call. Trimming stripped 4 bases from V and 5 bases from J, with 9 bases between. Germline lookup yields CDR1 DFQATT and CDR2 SNEGSKA (reference sequence). The CDR3 is 12 residues long. CDR3 DNA: TGCAGTGCTACTCGGACGGACAATGAGCAGTTCTTC. It yields the protein CSATRTDNEQFF.

This clonotype was counted only a few times. The rearrangement links TRBV5-1 to TRBJ2-5; unclear D gene. In germline, CDR1 is SGHRS, CDR2 YFSETQ. The V gene lost 2 bases and the J gene lost 1 base, with 9 bases spanning the gap. The CDR3 spans 14 residues. CDR3 coding DNA: TGCGCCAGCAGCTTACGTGTGGCCCAAGAGACCCAGTACTTC. Translated: CASSLRVAQETQYF.

This clonotype was seen only a few times. The rearrangement links TRBV5-1 to TRBJ2-5; 7 bases agree with TRBD1. The trim removed 2 bases at V and 0 bases at J, leaving 7 bases unmatched. Germline-derived CDR1 and CDR2 are SGHRS and YFSETQ. The CDR3 has 16 amino acids. This chain's CDR3 is CASSFDRDSYQETQYF. DNA for the CDR3: TGCGCCAGCAGCTTCGACCGGGACAGCTACCAAGAGACCCAGTACTTC.